This T cell receptor (beta chain) comes out of a study of shared clonotypes between healthy human individuals. Study-level points and caveats: Rarefaction indicated that sorted-subset sequencing remained incomplete although depth was large. Estimated richness values were generally larger in naive subsets than in memory subsets.

Some clones are missing from TCRdb's copy, which holds only in-frame ones; the method was immunoSEQ multiplex PCR. The data show hundreds of thousands of clones, around 96% seen once. For this clone: The antigen is undetermined.

Sequencing was performed on naive CD4+ T cells sorted from blood. The subset here: CD45RA+ positively selected. The receptor comes from a woman aged 25 to 39 in good health.

For the CDR3, the DNA is TGTGCCAGCAGGCGGGGCACCTACGAGCAGTACTTC. This translates into CASRRGTYEQYF. The chain employs TRBV6-6 and TRBJ2-7, with D maybe TRBD2 (6 bases). Trimming stripped 6 bases from V and 2 bases from J, with 8 bases between. Per germline, CDR1 MNHNY and CDR2 SVGAGI (reference sequence). CDR3 length: 12 amino acids.